The rows below give T cell receptor beta chains drawn from one sample of a study of T cell responses to AZD1222 COVID-19 vaccine. TCRdb's copy holds only in-frame clones and misses some; the assay was immunoSEQ multiplex PCR. The data hold about 75,000 clones, with around 87% observed a single time. The sample consisted of peripheral blood, taken 28 days after the second AZD1222 dose. Receptors originate from an adult who received the AZD1222 COVID-19 vaccine. Each CDR3 is given with its conserved first and last residue. Each record gives: J gene, D gene, V gene, clone size, CDR3 DNA, CDR3 protein. A D gene is named only where the DNA matches it firmly. Clone size is shown for a subset of rows, as once, few, many or a class of expanded clone.

J: TRBJ1-1; D: TRBD1; V: TRBV9; size: NA; DNA: TGTGCCAGCAGCGCTCCAGACAGGGGAGGCACTGAAGCTTTCTTT; CDR3: CASSAPDRGGTEAFF
J: TRBJ1-6; D: NA; V: TRBV28; size: few; DNA: TGTGCCAGCAGTTTGGCGTATCTGGCCCTCCACTTT; CDR3: CASSLAYLALHF
J: TRBJ1-2; D: TRBD1; V: TRBV3-1/TRBV3-2; size: NA; DNA: TGTGCCAGCAGCCAGGGACAGGGTCGCGGCTACACCTTC; CDR3: CASSQGQGRGYTF
J: TRBJ2-7; D: NA; V: TRBV5-1; size: NA; DNA: TGCGCCAGCAGCCCGGCCCAGGGAACCTACGAGCAGTACTTC; CDR3: CASSPAQGTYEQYF
J: TRBJ1-2; D: TRBD1; V: TRBV4-3; size: NA; DNA: TGCGCCAGCAGCCAGGGACAGTCCCTCTATGGCTACACCTTC; CDR3: CASSQGQSLYGYTF
J: TRBJ1-6; D: NA; V: TRBV2; size: NA; DNA: TGTGCCAGCAGGGTCGAGGGGGAGAATTCACCCCTCCACTTT; CDR3: CASRVEGENSPLHF
J: TRBJ2-1; D: TRBD1; V: TRBV7-9; size: NA; DNA: TGTGCCAGCAGCTTGACAGGGTCGCGATTCTTC; CDR3: CASSLTGSRFF
J: TRBJ2-1; D: NA; V: TRBV19; size: once; DNA: TGTGCCAGTAGCCGTCGTTTTTTGAGATGGAATGAGCAGTTCTTC; CDR3: CASSRRFLRWNEQFF
J: TRBJ2-5; D: TRBD1; V: TRBV9; size: once; DNA: TGTGCCAGCAGCAACCGGGACAGGGGTGGAGAGACCCAGTACTTC; CDR3: CASSNRDRGGETQYF
J: TRBJ1-4; D: NA; V: TRBV6-5; size: NA; DNA: TGTGCCAGCAGCCCCACCAGGGGCTGGAACGAAAAACTGTTTTTT; CDR3: CASSPTRGWNEKLFF
J: TRBJ1-5; D: TRBD1; V: TRBV5-3; size: NA; DNA: TGTGCCAGAAGCTTGAGGCCAGGGGGCAGACAGCCCCAGCATTTT; CDR3: CARSLRPGGRQPQHF
J: TRBJ2-7; D: NA; V: TRBV4-1; size: NA; DNA: TGCGCCAGCAGCCAACCCGGGGCCATCTTCGACGAGCAGTACTTC; CDR3: CASSQPGAIFDEQYF
J: TRBJ1-4; D: TRBD1; V: TRBV2; size: NA; DNA: TGTGCCAGCAGTGAAGTACAGGGGGGTGAAAAACTGTTTTTT; CDR3: CASSEVQGGEKLFF
J: TRBJ1-2; D: NA; V: TRBV28; size: NA; DNA: TGTGCCAGCGCTCCCTCCTCCACCCGGGGCCGCTACACCTTC; CDR3: CASAPSSTRGRYTF
J: TRBJ2-5; D: NA; V: TRBV15; size: NA; DNA: TGTGCCACCAGCAGAGGTGGGGCAGAGAAAGAGACCCAGTACTTC; CDR3: CATSRGGAEKETQYF
J: TRBJ2-2; D: NA; V: TRBV2; size: NA; DNA: TGTGCCAGCATCCCCCTTCGCGGGGCAACCGGGGAGCTGTTTTTT; CDR3: CASIPLRGATGELFF
J: TRBJ1-6; D: NA; V: TRBV11-2; size: NA; DNA: TGTGCCAGCAGCCAGGGCCTTAATTCACCCCTCCACTTT; CDR3: CASSQGLNSPLHF
J: TRBJ1-2; D: TRBD1; V: TRBV6-6; size: NA; DNA: TGTGCCAGCAGTTACCCGACAGGGGGCTCAGACTATGGCTACACCTTC; CDR3: CASSYPTGGSDYGYTF
J: TRBJ1-2; D: TRBD1; V: TRBV7-2; size: few; DNA: TGTGCCAGCAGCTTACCGGGACAGTTGTTCTCTAGTAACTATGGCTACACCTTC; CDR3: CASSLPGQLFSSNYGYTF
J: TRBJ1-5; D: NA; V: TRBV12-3/TRBV12-4; size: NA; DNA: TGTGCCAGCAGTTTTGCGGTAAATCAGCCCCAGCATTTT; CDR3: CASSFAVNQPQHF
J: TRBJ2-2; D: NA; V: TRBV24-1; size: NA; DNA: TGTGCCACTCAAGAACCTAGGGGGGAGCTGTTTTTT; CDR3: CATQEPRGELFF
J: TRBJ1-2; D: TRBD1; V: TRBV11-2; size: NA; DNA: TGTGCCAGCAGCTTAGTGGCAGGACAGGGATTCTATGGCTACACCTTC; CDR3: CASSLVAGQGFYGYTF
J: TRBJ2-7; D: NA; V: TRBV21-1; size: NA; DNA: TGTGCCAGCAGCTATAGGACACCGACCTACGAGCAGTACTTC; CDR3: CASSYRTPTYEQYF
J: TRBJ1-5; D: NA; V: TRBV7-8; size: NA; DNA: TGTGCCAGCAGTCAGGGCCGGGCGACAAATCAGCCCCAGCATTTT; CDR3: CASSQGRATNQPQHF
J: TRBJ1-1; D: NA; V: TRBV12-3/TRBV12-4; size: large; DNA: TGTGCCAGCAGTTGGAACACTGAAGCTTTCTTT; CDR3: CASSWNTEAFF
J: TRBJ1-1; D: NA; V: TRBV18; size: NA; DNA: TGTGCCAGCTCCGTGACAGCGAACACTGAAGCTTTCTTT; CDR3: CASSVTANTEAFF
J: TRBJ1-2; D: NA; V: TRBV9; size: once; DNA: TGTGCCAGCAGCGATCACAGGGACGGCTACACCTTC; CDR3: CASSDHRDGYTF
J: TRBJ1-4; D: TRBD1; V: TRBV3-1/TRBV3-2; size: once; DNA: TGTGCCAGCAGCCAAGCGAGCAGGGGGCCTACTAATGAAAAACTGTTTTTT; CDR3: CASSQASRGPTNEKLFF
J: TRBJ1-1; D: NA; V: TRBV28; size: few; DNA: TGTGCCAGCAGTCAACGACAGACCTATGAAGCTTTCTTT; CDR3: CASSQRQTYEAFF
J: TRBJ2-1; D: TRBD1; V: TRBV7-3; size: NA; DNA: TGTGCCAGCAGCTCCTTCGGGACAGGGGGCGTTGAGCAGTTCTTC; CDR3: CASSSFGTGGVEQFF
J: TRBJ1-3; D: TRBD1; V: TRBV6-6; size: NA; DNA: TGTGCCAGCACCGAGGACAGGGACGCAGGAAACACCATATATTTT; CDR3: CASTEDRDAGNTIYF
J: TRBJ2-2; D: NA; V: TRBV5-1; size: NA; DNA: TGCGCCAGCAGCCTCCTCGGGGAGCTGTTTTTT; CDR3: CASSLLGELFF
J: TRBJ2-1; D: TRBD1; V: TRBV6-5; size: NA; DNA: TGTGCCAGCAGACGCCGGGACAGTAACAATGAGCAGTTCTTC; CDR3: CASRRRDSNNEQFF
J: TRBJ2-3; D: NA; V: TRBV14; size: NA; DNA: TGTGCCAGCAGCCGGCTGAGACCGGGGTATAGCACAGATACGCAGTATTTT; CDR3: CASSRLRPGYSTDTQYF
J: TRBJ2-1; D: TRBD2; V: TRBV7-9; size: NA; DNA: TGTGCCAGCAGCCCGGTTAGCGGGGACCTCTACAATGAGCAGTTCTTC; CDR3: CASSPVSGDLYNEQFF
J: TRBJ2-3; D: NA; V: TRBV5-1; size: NA; DNA: TGCGCCAGCAGCTTGACAGGGTTTGAGACAGATACGCAGTATTTT; CDR3: CASSLTGFETDTQYF
J: TRBJ1-3; D: NA; V: TRBV15; size: NA; DNA: TGTGCCACCAGCGGGTCTAGAAACACCATATATTTT; CDR3: CATSGSRNTIYF
J: TRBJ1-2; D: TRBD1; V: TRBV6-6; size: few; DNA: TGTGCCAGCACCAATTCGGACAGGACCAACTATGGCTACACCTTC; CDR3: CASTNSDRTNYGYTF
J: TRBJ1-1; D: NA; V: TRBV11-2; size: NA; DNA: TGTGCCAGCAGCTTAGAAACACCTAACACTGAAGCTTTCTTT; CDR3: CASSLETPNTEAFF
J: TRBJ2-3; D: NA; V: TRBV11-3; size: NA; DNA: TGTGCCAGCAGCTTAAGGGACAGCACAGATACGCAGTATTTT; CDR3: CASSLRDSTDTQYF
J: TRBJ2-1; D: TRBD1; V: TRBV11-2; size: NA; DNA: TGTGCCAGCAGCTTCGGACAGGGCTACAATGAGCAGTTCTTC; CDR3: CASSFGQGYNEQFF
J: TRBJ1-2; D: NA; V: TRBV6-1; size: NA; DNA: TGTGCCAGCAGTGAATACTATGGCTACACCTTC; CDR3: CASSEYYGYTF
J: TRBJ1-6; D: NA; V: TRBV7-9; size: NA; DNA: TGTGCCAGCAGCTTAGGCGATAAAAGCTCCTATAATTCACCCCTCCACTTT; CDR3: CASSLGDKSSYNSPLHF
J: TRBJ1-1; D: NA; V: TRBV30; size: NA; DNA: TGTGCCTGGAGTGTAGAGGTCTGGGAGGATCCGAACACTGAAGCTTTCTTT; CDR3: CAWSVEVWEDPNTEAFF
J: TRBJ2-6; D: NA; V: TRBV10-3; size: NA; DNA: TGTGCCATCAGTGAGTCGACCGGGGCCAACGTCCTGACTTTC; CDR3: CAISESTGANVLTF
J: TRBJ1-5; D: NA; V: TRBV30; size: NA; DNA: TGTGCCTGGAGTATAACCCCAGGGGCCCAGCATTTT; CDR3: CAWSITPGAQHF
J: TRBJ2-1; D: NA; V: TRBV4-2; size: NA; DNA: TGTGCCAGCAGCCCTCGGGGGACGGGGAGCTCCTACAATGAGCAGTTCTTC; CDR3: CASSPRGTGSSYNEQFF
J: TRBJ2-7; D: TRBD1; V: TRBV5-6; size: few; DNA: TGTGCCAGCAGCGCCTCCGGGACAGGGGGACTGTACGAGCAGTACTTC; CDR3: CASSASGTGGLYEQYF
J: TRBJ1-6; D: TRBD1; V: TRBV15; size: once; DNA: TGTGCCACCAGCAGCGAACTCGGGACAGGGGGACCCCTCCACTTT; CDR3: CATSSELGTGGPLHF
J: TRBJ1-6; D: NA; V: TRBV5-4; size: NA; DNA: TGTGCCAGCAGCTTGCAGGGGATTTCTTCACCCCTCCACTTT; CDR3: CASSLQGISSPLHF
J: TRBJ2-7; D: TRBD1; V: TRBV11-3; size: NA; DNA: TGTGCCAGCAGCTTCGACAGGGACGGCGAGCAGTACTTC; CDR3: CASSFDRDGEQYF
J: TRBJ1-1; D: NA; V: TRBV19; size: NA; DNA: TGTGCCAGTGGGGACATTCGGGTTGAAGCTTTCTTT; CDR3: CASGDIRVEAFF
J: TRBJ1-2; D: NA; V: TRBV19; size: NA; DNA: TGTGCCAGTAGATACAGGGATGGTGGCTACACCTTC; CDR3: CASRYRDGGYTF
J: TRBJ1-5; D: TRBD1; V: TRBV19; size: NA; DNA: TGTGCCAGTAGCCAAGTAGGACAGGGGGCGTATCAGCCCCAGCATTTT; CDR3: CASSQVGQGAYQPQHF
J: TRBJ2-7; D: TRBD1; V: TRBV18; size: NA; DNA: TGTGCCAGCTCACCACGCGCGGCAGGGGGCCCCTACGAGCAGTACTTC; CDR3: CASSPRAAGGPYEQYF